This T cell receptor (beta chain) emerged from a study of T cells after somatic rescue of genetic block. Germline CDR1 WNHNN, CDR2 SYGVQD (reference sequence). This CDR3 is built from 17 residues. Trimming cost V 1 base and J 2 bases; bases outside gene matches: 9. Method: immunoSEQ multiplex PCR; TCRdb's copy keeps in-frame clones and lacks some. The data contain approximately 14,000 clones, around 70% of them singletons. This chain joins TRBV10-1 and TRBJ2-3, with TRBD2 matching over 7 bases. Sequenced material: peripheral blood mononuclear cells (PBMCs). The clonotype comes from a man in his late teens or twenties. The DNA of the CDR3 is TGCGCCAGCAGTGAGTGGGCCGCTAGCGGTTACACAGATACGCAGTATTTT. It is translated as CASSEWAASGYTDTQYF.